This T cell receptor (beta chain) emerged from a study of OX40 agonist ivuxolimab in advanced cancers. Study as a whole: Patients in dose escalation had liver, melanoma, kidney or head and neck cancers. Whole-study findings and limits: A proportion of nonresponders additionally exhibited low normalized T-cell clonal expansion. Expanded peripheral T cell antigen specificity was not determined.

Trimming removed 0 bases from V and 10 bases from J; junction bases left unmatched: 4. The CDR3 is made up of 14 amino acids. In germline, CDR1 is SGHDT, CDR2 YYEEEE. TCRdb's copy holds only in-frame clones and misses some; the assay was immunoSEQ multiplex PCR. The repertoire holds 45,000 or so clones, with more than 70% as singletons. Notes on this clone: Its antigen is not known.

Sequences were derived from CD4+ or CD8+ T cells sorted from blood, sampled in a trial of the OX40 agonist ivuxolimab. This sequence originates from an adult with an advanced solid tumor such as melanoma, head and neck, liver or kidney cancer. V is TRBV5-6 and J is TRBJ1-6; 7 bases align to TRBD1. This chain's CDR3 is CASSLAGGESPLHF. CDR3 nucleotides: TGTGCCAGCAGCTTGGCAGGGGGGGAATCACCCCTCCACTTT.